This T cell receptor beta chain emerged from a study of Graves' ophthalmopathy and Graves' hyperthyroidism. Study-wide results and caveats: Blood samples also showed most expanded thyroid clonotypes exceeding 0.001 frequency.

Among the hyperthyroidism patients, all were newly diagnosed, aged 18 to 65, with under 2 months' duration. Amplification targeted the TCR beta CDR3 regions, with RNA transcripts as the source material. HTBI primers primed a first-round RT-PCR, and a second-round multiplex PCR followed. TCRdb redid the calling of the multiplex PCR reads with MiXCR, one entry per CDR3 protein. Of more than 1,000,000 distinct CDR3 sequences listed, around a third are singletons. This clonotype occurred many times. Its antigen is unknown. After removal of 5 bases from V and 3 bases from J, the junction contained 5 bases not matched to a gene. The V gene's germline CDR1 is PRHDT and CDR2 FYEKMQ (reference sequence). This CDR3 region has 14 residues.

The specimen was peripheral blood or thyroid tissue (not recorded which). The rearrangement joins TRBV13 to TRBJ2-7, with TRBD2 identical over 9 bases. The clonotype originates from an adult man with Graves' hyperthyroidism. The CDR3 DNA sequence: TGTGCCAGCAGCCGCAGCGGGGGGTACTACGAGCAGTACTTC. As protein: CASSRSGGYYEQYF.